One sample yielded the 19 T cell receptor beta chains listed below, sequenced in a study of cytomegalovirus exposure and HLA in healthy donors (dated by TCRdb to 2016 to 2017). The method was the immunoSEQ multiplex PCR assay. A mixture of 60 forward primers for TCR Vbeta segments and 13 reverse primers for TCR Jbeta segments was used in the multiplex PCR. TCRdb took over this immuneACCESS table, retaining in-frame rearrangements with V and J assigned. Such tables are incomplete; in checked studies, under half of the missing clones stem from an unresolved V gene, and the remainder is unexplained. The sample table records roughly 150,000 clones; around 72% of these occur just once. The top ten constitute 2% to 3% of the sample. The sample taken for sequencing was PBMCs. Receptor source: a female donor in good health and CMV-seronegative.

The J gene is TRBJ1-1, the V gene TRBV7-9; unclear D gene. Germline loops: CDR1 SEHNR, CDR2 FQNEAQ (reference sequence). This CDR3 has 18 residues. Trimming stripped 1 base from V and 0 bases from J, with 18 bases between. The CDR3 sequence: CASSLGARIQYMNTEAFF. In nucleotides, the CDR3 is TGTGCCAGCAGCTTAGGGGCCCGCATCCAATATATGAACACTGAAGCTTTCTTT. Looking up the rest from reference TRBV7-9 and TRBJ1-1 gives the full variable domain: DTGVSQNPRHKITKRGQNVTFRCDPISEHNRLYWYRQTLGQGPEFLTYFQNEAQLEKSRLLSDRFSAERPKGSFSTLEIQRTEQGDSAMYLCASSLGARIQYMNTEAFFGQGTRLTVV.

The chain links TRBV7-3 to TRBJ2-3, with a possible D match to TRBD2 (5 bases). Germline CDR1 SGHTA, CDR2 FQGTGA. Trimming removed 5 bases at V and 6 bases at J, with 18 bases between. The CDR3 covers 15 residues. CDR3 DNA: TGTGCCAGCAGCCAACCGGGAACAGACTCCGATACGCAGTATTTT. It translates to CASSQPGTDSDTQYF.

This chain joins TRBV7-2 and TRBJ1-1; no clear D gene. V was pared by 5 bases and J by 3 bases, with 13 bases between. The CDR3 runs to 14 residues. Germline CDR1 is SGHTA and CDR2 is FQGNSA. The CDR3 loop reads CASSLIRFDTEAFF. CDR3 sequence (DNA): TGTGCCAGCAGCCTCATTCGGTTCGACACTGAAGCTTTCTTT.

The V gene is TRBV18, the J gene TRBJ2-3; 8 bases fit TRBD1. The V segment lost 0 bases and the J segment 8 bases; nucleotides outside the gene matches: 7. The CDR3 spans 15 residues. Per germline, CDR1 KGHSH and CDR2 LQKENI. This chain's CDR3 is CASSPPGGQGSTQYF. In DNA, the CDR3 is TGTGCCAGCTCACCACCGGGTGGACAGGGATCTACGCAGTATTTT.

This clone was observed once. The DNA of the CDR3 is TGTGCCACCAGCAGAGACAGGGGACCTACCTACGAGCAGTACTTC. Translation: CATSRDRGPTYEQYF. The chain links TRBV15 to TRBJ2-7, with D possibly being TRBD1 (6 bases). The V end was cut by 0 bases, the J end by 2 bases, with 11 bases between. The CDR3 sequence is 15 residues long. Germline-derived CDR1 and CDR2 are LNHNV and YYDKDF (reference sequence). The whole variable domain, remainder taken from reference TRBV15 and TRBJ2-7, is DAMVIQNPRYQVTQFGKPVTLSCSQTLNHNVMYWYQQKSSQAPKLLFHYYDKDFNNEADTPDNFQSRRPNTSFCFLDIRSPGLGDTAMYLCATSRDRGPTYEQYFGPGTRLTVT.

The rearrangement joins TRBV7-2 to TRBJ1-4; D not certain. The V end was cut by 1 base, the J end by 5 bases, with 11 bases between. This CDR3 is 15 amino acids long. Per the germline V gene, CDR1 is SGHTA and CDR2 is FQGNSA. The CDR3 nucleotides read TGTGCCAGCAGCTTAGTTCCTACGCTAAATGAAAAACTGTTTTTT. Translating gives CASSLVPTLNEKLFF.

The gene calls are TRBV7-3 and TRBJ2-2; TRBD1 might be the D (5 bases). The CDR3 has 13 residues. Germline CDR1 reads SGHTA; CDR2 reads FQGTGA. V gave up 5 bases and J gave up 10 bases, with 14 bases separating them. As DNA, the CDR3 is TGTGCCAGCAGCATAGCAGGGAAAACGGAGCTGTTTTTT. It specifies CASSIAGKTELFF.

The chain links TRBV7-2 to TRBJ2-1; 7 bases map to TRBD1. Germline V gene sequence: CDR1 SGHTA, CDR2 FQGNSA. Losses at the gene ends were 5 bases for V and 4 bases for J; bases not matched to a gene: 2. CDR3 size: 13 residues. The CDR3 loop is CASSPGQYNEQFF. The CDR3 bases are TGTGCCAGCAGCCCGGGACAGTACAATGAGCAGTTCTTC.

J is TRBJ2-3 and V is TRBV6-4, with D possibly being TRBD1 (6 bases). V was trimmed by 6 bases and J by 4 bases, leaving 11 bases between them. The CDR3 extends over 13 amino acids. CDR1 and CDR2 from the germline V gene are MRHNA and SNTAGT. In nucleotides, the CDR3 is TGTGCCAGCAGCACAGGGTGGTCAGATACGCAGTATTTT. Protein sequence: CASSTGWSDTQYF.

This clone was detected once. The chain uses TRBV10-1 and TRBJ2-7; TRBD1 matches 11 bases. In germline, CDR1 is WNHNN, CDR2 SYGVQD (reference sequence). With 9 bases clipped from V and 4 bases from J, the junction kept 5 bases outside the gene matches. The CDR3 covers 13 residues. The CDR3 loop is CARRDRGFYEQYF. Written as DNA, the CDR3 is TGCGCCAGGAGGGACAGGGGGTTTTACGAGCAGTACTTC.

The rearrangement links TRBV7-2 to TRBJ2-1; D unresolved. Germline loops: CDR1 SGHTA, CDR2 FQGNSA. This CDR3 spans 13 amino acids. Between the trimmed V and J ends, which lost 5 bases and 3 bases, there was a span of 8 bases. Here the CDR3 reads CASSPSDYNEQFF. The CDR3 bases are TGTGCCAGCAGCCCAAGCGACTACAATGAGCAGTTCTTC.

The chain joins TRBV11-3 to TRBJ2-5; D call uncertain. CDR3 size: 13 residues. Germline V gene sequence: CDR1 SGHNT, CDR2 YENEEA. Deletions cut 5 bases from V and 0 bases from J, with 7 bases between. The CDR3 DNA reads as TGTGCCAGCAGCCCTCAGTACCAAGAGACCCAGTACTTC. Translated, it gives CASSPQYQETQYF.

The CDR3, as DNA: TGTGCCAGCAGTTCACAGGGGGCGCTTGGCTACACCTTC. Its translation is CASSSQGALGYTF. This rearrangement joins TRBV28 to TRBJ1-2; 9 bases are a match to TRBD1. V lost 4 bases, J lost 7 bases, and 4 bases stayed unmatched. The CDR3 is 13 residues long. Germline assignment: CDR1 MDHEN and CDR2 SYDVKM.

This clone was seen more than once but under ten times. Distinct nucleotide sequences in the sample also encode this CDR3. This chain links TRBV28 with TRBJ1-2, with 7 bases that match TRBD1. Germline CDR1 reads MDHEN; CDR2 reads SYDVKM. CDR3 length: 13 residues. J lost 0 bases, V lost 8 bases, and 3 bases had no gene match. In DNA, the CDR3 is TGTGCCAGCCGGGGGACAGCTAACTATGGCTACACCTTC. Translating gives CASRGTANYGYTF.

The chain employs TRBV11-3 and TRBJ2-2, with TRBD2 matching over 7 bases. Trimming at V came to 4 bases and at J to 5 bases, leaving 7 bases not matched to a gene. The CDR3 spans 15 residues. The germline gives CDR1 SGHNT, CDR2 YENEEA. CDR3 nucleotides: TGTGCCAGCAGCTACGCGGGAGTGGGGACCGGGGAGCTGTTTTTT. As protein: CASSYAGVGTGELFF.

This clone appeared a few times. CDR3 residues: CASSQDGGQIYEQYF. In nucleotides, the CDR3 is TGCGCCAGCAGCCAGGACGGGGGACAGATCTACGAGCAGTACTTC. The chain uses TRBV4-3 and TRBJ2-7; D perhaps matches TRBD1 (7 bases). Trimming removed 3 bases from V and 3 bases from J, with 15 bases in between. CDR1 is LGHNA, CDR2 YSLEER, per germline. The CDR3 is made up of 15 amino acids.

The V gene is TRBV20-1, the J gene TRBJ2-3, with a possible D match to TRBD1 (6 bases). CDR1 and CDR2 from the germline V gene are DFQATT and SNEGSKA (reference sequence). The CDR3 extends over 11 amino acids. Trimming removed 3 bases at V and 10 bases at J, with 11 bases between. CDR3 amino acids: CSASPQGAQYF. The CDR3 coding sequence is TGCAGTGCTAGCCCACAGGGTGCGCAGTATTTT.

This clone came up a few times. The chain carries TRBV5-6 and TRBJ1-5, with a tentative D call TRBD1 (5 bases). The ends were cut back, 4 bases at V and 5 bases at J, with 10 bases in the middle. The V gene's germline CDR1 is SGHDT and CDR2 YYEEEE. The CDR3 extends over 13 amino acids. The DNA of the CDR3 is TGTGCCAGCAGCACCACAGGTTATCAGCCCCAGCATTTT. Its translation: CASSTTGYQPQHF.

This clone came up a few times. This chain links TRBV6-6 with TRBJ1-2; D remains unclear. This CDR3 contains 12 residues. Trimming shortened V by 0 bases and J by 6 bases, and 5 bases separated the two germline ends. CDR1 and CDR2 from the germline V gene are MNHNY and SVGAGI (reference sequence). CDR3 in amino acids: CASSYSGDGYTF. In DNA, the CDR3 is TGTGCCAGCAGTTACTCCGGGGATGGCTACACCTTC.